One and the same sample provided the 16 T cell receptor beta chains below, sequenced in a study of tumor-infiltrating lymphocytes in oesophageal squamous cell carcinoma. TCRdb ran MiXCR on the PCR reads and lists one entry per CDR3 protein. The table shows more than 15,000 distinct CDR3 sequences, with around 43% occurring only once. The sequencing sample was made of normal esophageal tissue next to the tumor. The source is a female donor with esophageal squamous cell carcinoma.

This clonotype was seen repeatedly, ten times or more. This sequence joins TRBV19 and TRBJ1-1; D gene ambiguous. The CDR3 covers 12 residues. Trimming took off 5 bases at V and 7 bases at J, with 11 bases between the two ends. The germline V gene has CDR1 LNHDA and CDR2 SQIVND (reference sequence). CDR3 coding DNA: TGTGCCAGTAGTGACCGGGAGGATGAAGCTTTCTTT. Protein product: CASSDREDEAFF.

This clonotype has a single count. The genes are TRBV7-9 and TRBJ2-5; D is ambiguous. The end of the DNA aligns better with TRBJ2-7, so the J call may be wrong. Germline CDR1 is SEHNR and CDR2 is FQNEAQ (reference sequence). This CDR3 is 13 amino acids long. In DNA form, the CDR3 reads TGTGCCAGCAGCCCCCGGGTGTCCTACGAGCAGTACTTC. It is translated as CASSPRVSYEQYF.

As for this clonotype: Likely a read error: the CDR3 ends without its conserved phenylalanine or tryptophan. The limits of the CDR3 on the DNA are not certain, so only TCRdb's listed CDR3 is given. The V and J genes are TRBV5-1 and TRBJ2-5. The CDR3 has 15 residues if both end residues are counted. CDR1 SGHRS and CDR2 YFSETQ come from the germline V gene. The CDR3 loop is CASSQTQGYGYTFGS.

This clonotype is categorized as medium-sized (0.01 to 0.1%). The chain combines TRBV12-3 or TRBV12-4 with TRBJ1-1; D uncertain. This CDR3 region has 14 residues. Trimming left V 2 bases short and J 1 base short, with 8 bases between. The CDR3 DNA is TGTGCCAGCAGTTTACAGGCTGGGAACACTGAAGCTTTCTTT. Its translation is CASSLQAGNTEAFF.

The chain uses TRBV7-2 and TRBJ2-3, with TRBD2 as a possible D gene (7 bases). The tail of the sequence fits TRBJ2-5 better, so the J call may be wrong. The germline V gene encodes CDR1 SGHTA and CDR2 FQGNSA. CDR3 length equals 14 residues. The CDR3 reads CASSLREGGGTQYF. The CDR3 DNA sequence: TGTGCCAGCAGCCTCAGGGAGGGAGGGGGGACCCAGTACTTC.

This clonotype came up a few times. The chain is built from TRBV12-3 or TRBV12-4 and TRBJ2-3; D unresolved. The CDR3 loop spans 14 amino acids. The V end was cut by 2 bases, the J end by 6 bases, with 12 bases between. In DNA form, the CDR3 reads TGTGCCAGCAGTTTACCACGACCGGTGGATACGCAGTATTTT. Protein: CASSLPRPVDTQYF.

The rearrangement joins TRBV7-3 to TRBJ1-1; D may be TRBD1 (5 bases). V gave up 4 bases and J gave up 4 bases, with 10 bases separating them. The CDR3 has 13 residues. The germline V gene encodes CDR1 SGHTA and CDR2 FQGTGA. The CDR3 protein is CASSSQDGTEAFF. Here the CDR3 DNA reads TGTGCCAGCAGCTCACAGGACGGCACTGAAGCTTTCTTT.

DNA for the CDR3: TGTGCCATCAGTTGGGGAGTCTACAATGAGCAGTTCTTC. It encodes CAISWGVYNEQFF. The chain carries TRBV10-3 and TRBJ2-1, with a weak D call TRBD2 (5 bases). Germline CDR1 ENHRY, CDR2 SYGVKD. Trimming removed 5 bases from V and 3 bases from J, with 8 bases in between. The CDR3 length is 13 residues.

CDR3 sequence (DNA): TGTGCCAGCAGCCCCGGTAAGGGTAGCGGGTCCTACGAGCAGTACTTC. Protein: CASSPGKGSGSYEQYF. V gene TRBV7-2 combines with J gene TRBJ2-1, with 7 bases fitting TRBD2. TRBJ2-7 matches the DNA end more closely, so the J call is doubtful. The V gene's germline CDR1 is SGHTA and CDR2 FQGNSA. The CDR3 extends over 16 amino acids.

The rearrangement uses TRBV11-2 and TRBJ2-1; TRBD1 aligns across 7 bases. The germline V gene has CDR1 SGHAT and CDR2 FQNNGV. The CDR3 has 14 amino acids. V shed 5 bases and J 9 bases; nucleotides not matched to a gene: 10. This CDR3 is CASSGRLGGGEQFF. The CDR3 DNA sequence: TGTGCCAGCAGCGGTCGATTAGGGGGCGGTGAGCAGTTCTTC.

This clonotype was recorded at least ten times. The chain couples TRBV7-7 to TRBJ2-3; TRBD2 is a possible D gene (6 bases). Germline lookup yields CDR1 SSHAT and CDR2 FNYEAQ (reference sequence). The CDR3 length is 15 residues. The CDR3 spells CASAPVLANTGELYF. CDR3 nucleotide sequence: TGTGCTAGCGCCCCGGTCCTAGCGAACACCGGGGAGCTGTATTTT.

The chain joins TRBV7-2 to TRBJ2-1; possibly TRBD1 for D (6 bases). TRBJ2-5 explains the end of the DNA better; the J call may be wrong. The germline gives CDR1 SGHTA, CDR2 FQGNSA. The CDR3 loop spans 14 amino acids. Written as DNA, the CDR3 is TGTGCCAGCAGCTTAACAGGGTATCAAGAGACCCAGTACTTC. It yields the protein CASSLTGYQETQYF.

The chain is built from TRBV28 and TRBJ2-7, with 9 positions matching TRBD2. The DNA end is a closer match to TRBJ2-5, so the J assignment may be wrong. The germline V gene has CDR1 MDHEN and CDR2 SYDVKM. This CDR3 region has 15 residues. The CDR3 DNA is TGTGCCAGCAGTTTTCGGGGGGCGGGAGGGGAGACCCAGTACTTC. Amino acid sequence: CASSFRGAGGETQYF.

This clonotype showed up many times. The J gene is TRBJ2-3, the V gene TRBV28; D call uncertain. This CDR3 has 15 amino acids. The germline gives CDR1 MDHEN, CDR2 SYDVKM. Trimming left V 5 bases short and J 0 bases short, with 12 bases between. The CDR3 bases are TGTGCCAGCAGTCCGACTGGCTCTAGCACAGATACGCAGTATTTT. Its protein product is CASSPTGSSTDTQYF.

This clonotype is labeled as medium-sized. This chain joins TRBV15 and TRBJ2-5; 8 nucleotides match TRBD1. From germline, CDR1 is LNHNV and CDR2 YYDKDF (reference sequence). The CDR3 is 13 amino acids. V lost 4 bases and J lost 5; bases outside the gene matches: 3. CDR3 nucleotide sequence: TGTGCCACCAGCATCACAGGGGGGGAGACCCAGTACTTC. Its protein is CATSITGGETQYF.

In its sample, this clonotype was seen many times. V is TRBV24-1 and J is TRBJ2-3; 13 nucleotides agree with TRBD2. The germline gives CDR1 KGHDR, CDR2 SFDVKD. CDR3 length: 16 amino acids. Losses at the gene ends were 4 bases for V and 6 bases for J; bases not matched to a gene: 6. The CDR3 protein is CATSEPLAGGPDTQYF. The CDR3 DNA is TGTGCCACCAGTGAGCCACTAGCGGGAGGGCCGGATACGCAGTATTTT.